Sequencing of this TCR beta chain was carried out in a study of blood T cell repertoires in COVID-19. Study as a whole: Samples representing acute and convalescent COVID-19 were sourced from the United States, Italy and Spain. Sample material is recorded as cDNA or gDNA derived from T cells, B-cell-depleted T cells, or PBMCs.

The CDR3 contains 13 residues. V lost 3 bases and J lost 7, with 9 bases in between. Germline CDR1 SNHLY, CDR2 FYNNEI. In the source study's methods: Reference gene primer amplification in the assay estimated nucleated cell counts. TCRdb's copy holds only in-frame clones and misses some; the assay was immunoSEQ multiplex PCR. That table is the source of V, J and clone size, and D and trimming were worked out from the DNA. This table has tens of thousands of clones, about 83% appearing once. This chain joins TRBV2 and TRBJ1-4; D not resolved. Sequenced input: peripheral blood. The sequence was collected from a man aged 70 or older with COVID-19, enrolled during active disease. The CDR3 region has the DNA TGTGCCAGCAGTGAGGGCGGGTTTGAAAAACTGTTTTTT. Its translation: CASSEGGFEKLFF.